Listed here are 9 T cell receptor beta chains from one sample, sequenced in a study of T cells in Graves' hyperthyroidism and ophthalmopathy (dated by TCRdb to 2018 to 2020). Libraries were made using multiplex PCR. The sample was run on an Illumina HiSeq 2000. TCR beta CDR3 regions were amplified from RNA transcripts. The first round of RT-PCR for the TCR CDR3 was performed with the HTBI primer set and the Qiagen OneStep RT-PCR kit. TCRdb trimmed the raw reads at Q25, called clones with MiXCR and kept productive beta chains. CDR3 protein sequences are deduplicated, and each keeps its most common genes and DNA. Present in this sample are 640,000 or so distinct CDR3 sequences, over 12% of which were seen just once. The ten top clones hold roughly 4.3% of the sample. The specimen was blood. The receptors derive from a woman between 40 and 50 years old with Graves' ophthalmopathy.

This clonotype appeared a few times. V usage is TRBV5-1 and J usage is TRBJ2-5, with TRBD2 identical over 9 bases. Germline trimming cut 2 bases from V and 1 base from J; bases unmatched to any gene: 9. The CDR3 runs to 17 residues. The V gene's germline CDR1 is SGHRS and CDR2 YFSETQ. The CDR3 nucleotides read TGCGCCAGCAGCTTCCGGATATCAGCGGGAGGCCAAGAGACCCAGTACTTC. This encodes CASSFRISAGGQETQYF.

This clonotype has at least ten counts. The chain uses TRBV11-1 and TRBJ2-7; either TRBD1 or TRBD2 may supply D (5 bases each). CDR1 and CDR2 from the germline V gene are SGHAT and FQDESV (reference sequence). This CDR3 comprises 17 residues. V lost 1 base and J lost 0, with 16 bases in between. The CDR3: CASSLVEPGRVSYEQYF. For the CDR3, the DNA is TGTGCCAGCAGCTTAGTAGAACCGGGACGGGTCTCCTACGAGCAGTACTTC. Supplemented by reference TRBV11-1 and TRBJ2-7, the full variable domain reads EAEVAQSPRYKITEKSQAVAFWCDPISGHATLYWYRQILGQGPELLVQFQDESVVDDSQLPKDRFSAERLKGVDSTLKIQPAELGDSAMYLCASSLVEPGRVSYEQYFGPGTRLTVT.

The chain uses TRBV12-3 or TRBV12-4 and TRBJ1-5; D is ambiguous. CDR3 size: 15 residues. Trimming took off 6 bases at V and 3 bases at J, with 15 bases between the two ends. The CDR3 here is CASRPMSAPNQPQHF. The CDR3 DNA reads as TGTGCCAGCAGGCCGATGAGCGCCCCCAATCAGCCCCAGCATTTT.

This clonotype was seen a handful of times. J is TRBJ2-3 and V is TRBV11-2; 7 positions match TRBD2. V was clipped by 8 bases and J by 1 base; unmatched bases: 9. CDR1 is SGHAT, CDR2 FQNNGV, per germline. The CDR3 runs 15 residues. The CDR3 DNA reads as TGTGCCAGCGGGCTCCTAGCGGACCGCACAGATACGCAGTATTTT. It translates to CASGLLADRTDTQYF.

This clonotype was found many times. CDR3 region: CASGEQGGQPQHF. DNA for the CDR3: TGTGCCAGCGGCGAACAGGGAGGTCAGCCCCAGCATTTT. V usage is TRBV12-3 or TRBV12-4 and J usage is TRBJ1-5, with D possibly TRBD1 on 6 matching bases. V shed 8 bases and J shed 6 bases, with 14 bases lying between them. The CDR3 has 13 residues.

This clonotype came up many times. The chain has TRBV6-1 and TRBJ1-2; the D is unclear. The germline CDR1 and CDR2 sequences are MNHNS and SASEGT. Trimming took 5 bases from V and 8 from J, leaving 21 bases between them. The CDR3 contains 15 residues. Written as DNA, the CDR3 is TGTGCCAGCAGTCGTAGAATTGGGGATCCATACGGCTACACCTTC. Translated: CASSRRIGDPYGYTF.

The sample holds many counts of this clonotype. The V gene is TRBV11-2, the J gene TRBJ2-7; 11 positions agree with TRBD2. Germline lookup yields CDR1 SGHAT and CDR2 FQNNGV. The CDR3 extends over 15 amino acids. J was trimmed by 4 bases and V by 6 bases; bases with no gene match: 8. The CDR3 reads CASRHTSGSIYEQYF. The CDR3 DNA follows: TGTGCCAGCAGACATACTAGCGGGAGTATTTACGAGCAGTACTTC.

This clonotype was seen at least ten times. The chain recombines TRBV20-1 with TRBJ2-7, with 11 positions matching TRBD2. The V and J ends lost 6 bases and 6 bases, in that order; junction bases with no gene match: 10. The CDR3 contains 14 residues. The germline V gene encodes CDR1 DFQATT and CDR2 SNEGSKA (reference sequence). CDR3 loop: CSALLAGGQGEQYF. CDR3 in DNA: TGCAGTGCGCTTCTAGCGGGAGGCCAAGGCGAGCAGTACTTC.

At least ten counts were recorded for this clonotype. This rearrangement joins TRBV6-2 or TRBV6-3 to TRBJ1-2; 10 nucleotides match TRBD1. The junction had 13 bases not matched to a gene; V was cut back by 6 bases and J by 3 bases. Germline CDR1 MNHEY, CDR2 SVGEGT. The CDR3 totals 17 residues. The CDR3 spells CASRPRQGARMDYGYTF. CDR3 DNA: TGTGCCAGCAGGCCTCGACAGGGGGCACGGATGGACTATGGCTACACCTTC.